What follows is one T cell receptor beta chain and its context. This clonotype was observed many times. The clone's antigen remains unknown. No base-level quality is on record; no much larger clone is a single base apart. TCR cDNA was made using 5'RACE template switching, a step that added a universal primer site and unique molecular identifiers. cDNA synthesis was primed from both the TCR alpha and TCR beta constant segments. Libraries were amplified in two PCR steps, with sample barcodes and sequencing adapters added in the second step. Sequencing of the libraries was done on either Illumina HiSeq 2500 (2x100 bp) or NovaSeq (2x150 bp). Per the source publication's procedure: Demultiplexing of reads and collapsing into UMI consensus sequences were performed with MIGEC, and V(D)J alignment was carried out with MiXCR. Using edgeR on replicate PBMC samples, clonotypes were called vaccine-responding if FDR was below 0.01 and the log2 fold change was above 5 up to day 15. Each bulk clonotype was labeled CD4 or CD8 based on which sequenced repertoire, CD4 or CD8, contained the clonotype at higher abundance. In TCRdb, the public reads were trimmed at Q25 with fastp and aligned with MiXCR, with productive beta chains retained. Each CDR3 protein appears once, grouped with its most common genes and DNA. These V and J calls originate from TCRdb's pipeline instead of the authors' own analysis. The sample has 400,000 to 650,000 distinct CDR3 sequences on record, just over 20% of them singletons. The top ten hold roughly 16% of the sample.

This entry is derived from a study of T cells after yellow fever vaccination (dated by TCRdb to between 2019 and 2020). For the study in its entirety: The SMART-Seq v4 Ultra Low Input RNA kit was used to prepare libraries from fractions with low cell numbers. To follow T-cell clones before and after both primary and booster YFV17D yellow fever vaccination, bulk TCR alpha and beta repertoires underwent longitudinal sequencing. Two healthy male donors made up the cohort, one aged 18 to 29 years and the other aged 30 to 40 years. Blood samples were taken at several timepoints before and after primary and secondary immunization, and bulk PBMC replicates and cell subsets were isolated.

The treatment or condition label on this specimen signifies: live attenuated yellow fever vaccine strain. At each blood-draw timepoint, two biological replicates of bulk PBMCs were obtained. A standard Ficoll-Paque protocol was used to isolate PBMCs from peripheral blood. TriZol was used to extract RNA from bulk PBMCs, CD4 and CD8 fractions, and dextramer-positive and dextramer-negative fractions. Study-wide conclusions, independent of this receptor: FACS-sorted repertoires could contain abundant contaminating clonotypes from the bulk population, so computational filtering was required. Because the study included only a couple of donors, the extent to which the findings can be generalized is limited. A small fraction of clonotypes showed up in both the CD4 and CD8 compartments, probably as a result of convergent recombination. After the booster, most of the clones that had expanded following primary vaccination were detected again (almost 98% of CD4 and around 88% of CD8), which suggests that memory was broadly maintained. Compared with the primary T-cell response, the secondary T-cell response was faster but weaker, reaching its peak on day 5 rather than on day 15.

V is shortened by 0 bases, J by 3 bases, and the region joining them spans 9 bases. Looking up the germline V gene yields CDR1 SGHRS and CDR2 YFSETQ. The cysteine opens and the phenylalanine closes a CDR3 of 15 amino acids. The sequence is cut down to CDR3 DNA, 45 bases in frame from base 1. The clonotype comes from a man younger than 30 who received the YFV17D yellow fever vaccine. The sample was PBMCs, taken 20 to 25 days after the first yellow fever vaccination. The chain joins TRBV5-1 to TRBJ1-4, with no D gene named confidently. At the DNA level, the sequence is TGCGCCAGCAGCTTGGCCGGCCCGCCTAATGAAAAACTGTTTTTT. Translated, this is CASSLAGPPNEKLFF.